This T cell receptor (beta chain) was identified in a study of T-cell reconstitution after alpha-beta-depleted transplantation in children. After removal of 0 bases from V and 7 bases from J, the junction contained 5 bases not matched to a gene. The CDR3 loop spans 14 amino acids. CDR1 is SGDLS, CDR2 YYNGEE, per germline. Using unique molecular identifiers, the investigators prepared the TCRbeta library. TCRdb used MiXCR to reprocess the PCR reads, holding one entry per CDR3 protein. The sample has a few hundred thousand distinct CDR3 sequences, roughly 20% seen once; the top ten hold over 3.5%. The chain links TRBV9 to TRBJ1-2; the match to TRBD1 covers 8 bases. The sequence came from a human donor who donated a stem cell graft to a child with acute myeloid leukemia. Here the sequenced sample was PBMCs from the stem cell graft donor, taken from the stem cell graft. The CDR3 coding sequence is TGTGCCAGCAGCGTAGCCGACAGGGGAGGTGGCTACACCTTC. Translation gives CASSVADRGGGYTF.